Presented here are 5 T cell receptor beta chains from one specimen sequenced in a study of T-cell reconstitution after alpha-beta-depleted transplantation in children. The library targeted TCRbeta and was prepared with unique molecular identifiers. TCRdb redid the calling of the PCR reads with MiXCR, one entry per CDR3 protein. The data show about 610,000 distinct CDR3 sequences, about 10% seen once. The sample was PBMCs from the stem cell graft donor, taken from the stem cell graft. These receptors came from a human donor who donated a stem cell graft to a child with acute myeloid leukemia.

The sample holds many counts of this clonotype. This chain links TRBV6-5 with TRBJ2-5; TRBD1 might be the D (6 bases). The length of the CDR3 is 16 residues. The ends were cut back, 6 bases at V and 4 bases at J, with 21 bases in the middle. CDR1 MNHEY and CDR2 SVGAGI come from the germline V gene. The CDR3 DNA follows: TGTGCCAGCAGCCAATGGCCGTTACAGGGCGGAGAGACCCAGTACTTC. Its protein product is CASSQWPLQGGETQYF.

This clonotype was seen a few times. The chain employs TRBV6-1 and TRBJ1-2; D is unclear. Deletions cut 8 bases from V and 8 bases from J, with 21 bases between. Germline V gene lookup returns CDR1 MNHNS and CDR2 SASEGT. This CDR3 region has 14 residues. CDR3: CASYNPSGGRGYTF. CDR3 coding DNA: TGTGCCAGCTATAACCCCTCGGGAGGAAGGGGCTACACCTTC.

In this sample, this clonotype turned up many times. The chain recombines TRBV11-2 with TRBJ2-5; D possibly corresponds to TRBD1 (6 bases). Germline V gene lookup returns CDR1 SGHAT and CDR2 FQNNGV. CDR3 length: 15 residues. V dropped 5 bases and J dropped 8 bases, with 21 bases sitting between them. The CDR3 is CASSRQQGKVLTQYF. Written as DNA, the CDR3 is TGTGCCAGCAGCAGACAACAGGGAAAGGTTTTAACCCAGTACTTC.

This clonotype was found many times. V is TRBV2 and J is TRBJ2-1; D may be TRBD2 (6 bases). The V end lost 2 bases, the J end lost 4 bases, and 15 bases lay between the germline ends. Germline CDR1 SNHLY, CDR2 FYNNEI. This CDR3 contains 16 residues. The DNA of the CDR3 is TGTGCCAGCAGTGAATATACTAGCCCAATTTACAATGAGCAGTTCTTC. Translating it yields CASSEYTSPIYNEQFF.

This clonotype was seen a few times. The chain has TRBV11-1 and TRBJ2-7, with D unclear. This CDR3 has 14 amino acids. V lost 6 bases and J lost 2, with 14 bases in between. CDR1 is SGHAT, CDR2 FQDESV, per germline (reference sequence). The CDR3 sequence: CASRPDPPTYEQYF. The CDR3 DNA is TGTGCCAGCAGGCCCGACCCCCCGACCTACGAGCAGTACTTC. The complete variable domain, with remaining parts taken from reference TRBV11-1 and TRBJ2-7, reads EAEVAQSPRYKITEKSQAVAFWCDPISGHATLYWYRQILGQGPELLVQFQDESVVDDSQLPKDRFSAERLKGVDSTLKIQPAELGDSAMYLCASRPDPPTYEQYFGPGTRLTVT.